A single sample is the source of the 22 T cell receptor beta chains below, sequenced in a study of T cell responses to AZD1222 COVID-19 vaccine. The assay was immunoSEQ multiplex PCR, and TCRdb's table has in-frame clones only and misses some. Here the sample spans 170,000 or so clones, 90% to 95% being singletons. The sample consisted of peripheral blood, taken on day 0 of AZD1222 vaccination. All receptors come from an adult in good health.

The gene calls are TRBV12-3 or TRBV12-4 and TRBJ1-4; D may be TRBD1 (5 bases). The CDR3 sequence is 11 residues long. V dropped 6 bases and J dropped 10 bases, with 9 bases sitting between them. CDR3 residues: CASRVRGKLFF. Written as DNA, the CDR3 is TGTGCCAGCAGAGTGAGGGGAAAACTGTTTTTT.

Here the CDR3 DNA reads TGCGCCAGCAGCCGGGACCCAAATTCACCCCTCCACTTT. As protein: CASSRDPNSPLHF. V gene TRBV5-1 combines with J gene TRBJ1-6; D is possibly TRBD1 (5 bases). The germline V and J ends were trimmed by 4 bases and 7 bases, with 9 bases remaining between them. CDR1 and CDR2 (germline): SGHRS, YFSETQ. The CDR3 extends over 13 amino acids.

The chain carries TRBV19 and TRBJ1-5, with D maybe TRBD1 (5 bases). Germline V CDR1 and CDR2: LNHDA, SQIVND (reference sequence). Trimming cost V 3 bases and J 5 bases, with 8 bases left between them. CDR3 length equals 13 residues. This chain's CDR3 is CASSIDRYQPQHF. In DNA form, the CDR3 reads TGTGCCAGTAGTATCGACAGATATCAGCCCCAGCATTTT.

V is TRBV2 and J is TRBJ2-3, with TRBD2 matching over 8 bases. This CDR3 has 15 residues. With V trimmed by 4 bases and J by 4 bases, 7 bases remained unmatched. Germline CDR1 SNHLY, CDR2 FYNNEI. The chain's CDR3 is CASSGASGFADTQYF. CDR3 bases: TGTGCCAGCAGTGGCGCTAGCGGGTTTGCAGATACGCAGTATTTT.

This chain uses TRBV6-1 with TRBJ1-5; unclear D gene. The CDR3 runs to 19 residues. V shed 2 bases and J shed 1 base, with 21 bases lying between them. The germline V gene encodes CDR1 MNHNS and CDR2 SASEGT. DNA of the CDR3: TGTGCCAGCAGTGAATGGGCTGGGCAGCTATCCATAAGCAATCAGCCCCAGCATTTT. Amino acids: CASSEWAGQLSISNQPQHF.

The DNA of the CDR3 is TGTGCCAGTAAGTTCGTGCAGGGGGGAGACACTGAAGCTTTCTTT. Protein sequence: CASKFVQGGDTEAFF. V gene TRBV19 combines with J gene TRBJ1-1, with 7 positions matching TRBD1. CDR3 length: 15 amino acids. Germline CDR1 LNHDA, CDR2 SQIVND (reference sequence). The ends lost 7 bases at V and 3 bases at J; junction bases unmatched: 11.

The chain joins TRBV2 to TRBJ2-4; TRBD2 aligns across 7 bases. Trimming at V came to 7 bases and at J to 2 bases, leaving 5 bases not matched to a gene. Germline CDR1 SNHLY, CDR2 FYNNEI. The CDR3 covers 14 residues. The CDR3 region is CASMTSTPKNIQYF. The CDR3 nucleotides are TGTGCCAGCATGACTAGCACGCCCAAAAACATTCAGTACTTC.

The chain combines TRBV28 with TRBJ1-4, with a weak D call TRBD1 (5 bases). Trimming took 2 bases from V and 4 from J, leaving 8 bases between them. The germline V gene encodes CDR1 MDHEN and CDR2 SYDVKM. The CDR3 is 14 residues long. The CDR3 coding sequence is TGTGCCAGCAGTTTAGGGGCCTTTAATGAAAAACTGTTTTTT. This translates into CASSLGAFNEKLFF.

CDR3 bases: TGCAGCGTTGGGGACGGAGATGAAAAACTGTTTTTT. Residues: CSVGDGDEKLFF. This chain uses TRBV29-1 with TRBJ1-4; tentatively, D is TRBD1 (5 bases). CDR3 size: 12 residues. V lost 4 bases, J lost 6 bases, and 9 bases lay in between. Per the germline V gene, CDR1 is SQVTM and CDR2 is ANQGSEA.

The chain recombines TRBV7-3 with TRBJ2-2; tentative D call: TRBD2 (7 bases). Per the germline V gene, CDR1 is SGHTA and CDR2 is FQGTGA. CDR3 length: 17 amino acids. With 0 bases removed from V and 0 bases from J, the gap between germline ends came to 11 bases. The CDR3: CASSLTAGATNTGELFF. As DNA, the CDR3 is TGTGCCAGCAGCTTAACGGCGGGGGCGACGAACACCGGGGAGCTGTTTTTT.

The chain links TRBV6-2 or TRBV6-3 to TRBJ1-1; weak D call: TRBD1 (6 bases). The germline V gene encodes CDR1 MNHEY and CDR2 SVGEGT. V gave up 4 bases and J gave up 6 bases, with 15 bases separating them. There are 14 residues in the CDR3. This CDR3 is CASSFLGARAEAFF. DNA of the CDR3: TGTGCCAGCAGTTTTTTGGGGGCTCGGGCTGAAGCTTTCTTT.

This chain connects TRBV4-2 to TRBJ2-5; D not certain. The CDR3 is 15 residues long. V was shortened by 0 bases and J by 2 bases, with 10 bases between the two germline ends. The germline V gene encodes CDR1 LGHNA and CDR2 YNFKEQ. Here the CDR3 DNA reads TGTGCCAGCAGCCAAGATCTGGCAGATCAAGAGACCCAGTACTTC. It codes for CASSQDLADQETQYF.

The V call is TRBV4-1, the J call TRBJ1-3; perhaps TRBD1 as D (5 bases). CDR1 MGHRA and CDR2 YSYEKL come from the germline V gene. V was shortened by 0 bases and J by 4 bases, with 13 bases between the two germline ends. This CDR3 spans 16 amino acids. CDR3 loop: CASSQEGRAGGNTIYF. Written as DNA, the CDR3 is TGCGCCAGCAGCCAAGAAGGCAGGGCTGGGGGAAACACCATATATTTT.

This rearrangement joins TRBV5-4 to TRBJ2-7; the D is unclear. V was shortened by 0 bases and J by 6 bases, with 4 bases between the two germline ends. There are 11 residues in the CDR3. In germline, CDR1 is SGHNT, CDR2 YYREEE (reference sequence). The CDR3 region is CASSLEGEQYF. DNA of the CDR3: TGTGCCAGCAGCTTGGAGGGCGAGCAGTACTTC.

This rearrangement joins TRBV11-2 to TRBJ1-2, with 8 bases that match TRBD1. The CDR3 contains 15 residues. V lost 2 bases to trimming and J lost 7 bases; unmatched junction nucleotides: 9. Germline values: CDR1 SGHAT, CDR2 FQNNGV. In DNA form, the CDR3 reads TGTGCCAGCAGCTTACAGCCGGACAGGGTGCCTGGCTACACCTTC. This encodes CASSLQPDRVPGYTF.

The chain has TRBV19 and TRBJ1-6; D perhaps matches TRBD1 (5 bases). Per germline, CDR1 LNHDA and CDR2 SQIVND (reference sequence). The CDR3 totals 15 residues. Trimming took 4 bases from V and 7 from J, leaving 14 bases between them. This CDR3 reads CASSSFQGRNSPLHF. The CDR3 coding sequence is TGTGCCAGTAGTAGTTTCCAGGGAAGAAATTCACCCCTCCACTTT.

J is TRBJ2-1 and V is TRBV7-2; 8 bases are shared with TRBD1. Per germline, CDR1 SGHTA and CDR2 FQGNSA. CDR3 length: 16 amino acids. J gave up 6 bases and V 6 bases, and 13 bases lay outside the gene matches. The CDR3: CASSSWGSGGFNEQFF. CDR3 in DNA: TGTGCCAGCAGTTCATGGGGATCAGGGGGCTTCAATGAGCAGTTCTTC.

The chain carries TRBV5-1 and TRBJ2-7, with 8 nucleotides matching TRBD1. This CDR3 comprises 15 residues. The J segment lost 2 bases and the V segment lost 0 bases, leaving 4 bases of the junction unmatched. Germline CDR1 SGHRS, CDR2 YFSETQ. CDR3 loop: CASSLAPGGTYEQYF. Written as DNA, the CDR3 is TGCGCCAGCAGCTTGGCGCCAGGGGGCACCTACGAGCAGTACTTC. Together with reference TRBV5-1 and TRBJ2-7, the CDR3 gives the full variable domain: KAGVTQTPRYLIKTRGQQVTLSCSPISGHRSVSWYQQTPGQGLQFLFEYFSETQRNKGNFPGRFSGRQFSNSRSEMNVSTLELGDSALYLCASSLAPGGTYEQYFGPGTRLTVT.

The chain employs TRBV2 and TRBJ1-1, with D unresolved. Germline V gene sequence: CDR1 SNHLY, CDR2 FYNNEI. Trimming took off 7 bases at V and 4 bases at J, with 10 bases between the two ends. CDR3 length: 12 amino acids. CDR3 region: CASKKEVTEAFF. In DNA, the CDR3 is TGTGCCAGCAAAAAGGAGGTCACTGAAGCTTTCTTT.

The CDR3 coding sequence is TGTGCCAGCAGCTCGGGACTAGCGGGGGCCTTAAACAATGAGCAGTTCTTC. Its translation is CASSSGLAGALNNEQFF. The rearrangement joins TRBV11-3 to TRBJ2-1; 14 positions match TRBD2. V dropped 4 bases and J dropped 5; count of bases not matched to a gene: 7. The CDR3 contains 17 residues. CDR1 and CDR2 from the germline V gene are SGHNT and YENEEA.

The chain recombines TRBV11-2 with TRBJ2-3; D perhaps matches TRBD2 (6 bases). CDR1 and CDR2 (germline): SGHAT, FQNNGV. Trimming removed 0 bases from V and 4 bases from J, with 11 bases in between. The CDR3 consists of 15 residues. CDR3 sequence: CASSLDPRESDTQYF. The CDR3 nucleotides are TGTGCCAGCAGCTTAGATCCACGGGAGTCAGATACGCAGTATTTT.

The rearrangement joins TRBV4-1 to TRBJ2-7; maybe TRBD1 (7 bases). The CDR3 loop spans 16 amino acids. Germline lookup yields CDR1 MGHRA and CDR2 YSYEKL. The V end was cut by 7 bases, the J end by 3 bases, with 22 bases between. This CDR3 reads CASNPQGGQNDYEQYF. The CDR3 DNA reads TGCGCCAGCAACCCTCAGGGGGGACAGAATGACTACGAGCAGTACTTC.